This T cell receptor (beta chain) derives from a study of shared clonotypes between healthy human individuals. Per the authors' pipeline: ImmunoSEQ sequences covered only the junction and lacked quality scores; filtering therefore differed. Here immunoSEQ multiplex PCR was the method, and the copy in TCRdb shows in-frame clones only, minus some. V and J calls and clone size come straight from that table; D and trimming were deduced from the DNA. Of 2 million to 2.5 million clones in the sample, 85% to 95% were seen once. In germline, CDR1 is MDHEN, CDR2 SYDVKM. The CDR3 contains 12 residues. Trimming took off 9 bases at V and 5 bases at J, with 13 bases between the two ends.

The specimen was naive CD4+ T cells from PBMCs. Documented subset: CD45RA+ positively selected. The TCR was taken from a man younger than 35 in good health. Some clones in this sample may be carry-over from other donors' samples. The chain links TRBV28 to TRBJ1-2; D perhaps matches TRBD1 (5 bases). The DNA for the CDR3 is TGTGCCAGTGCGGGGACGGCGTATGGCTACACCTTC. Protein sequence: CASAGTAYGYTF.